This T cell receptor (beta chain) was recovered during a study of tumor-infiltrating lymphocytes in localized non-small cell lung cancer. The wider study: Patients included smokers and never-smokers with various histologies, some sampled after neoadjuvant chemotherapy. Each patient gave resected tumor and non-adjacent uninvolved lung tissue. Points from the study as a whole: Tumors had more T cell infiltration than uninvolved lung, per TCRbeta sequencing and CD3 counts. T-cell fraction did not differ between immunotypes IM1 and IM2.

Profiled with immunoSEQ multiplex PCR; TCRdb holds only in-frame clones, not every one. The profile shows roughly 8,900 clones, around 77% of them singletons. This CDR3 spans 13 amino acids. Germline CDR1 reads SGHNT; CDR2 reads YYREEE (reference sequence). Trimming removed 4 bases at V and 4 bases at J, with 11 bases between. About this clone: Its specificity is not known.

The chain employs TRBV5-4 and TRBJ1-1; D remains unclear. The sequence was collected from a human donor with non-small cell lung cancer. The material sequenced was uninvolved lung tissue not adjacent to the tumor. DNA of the CDR3: TGTGCCAGCAGCCCGCGGACCAGCACTGAAGCTTTCTTT. Its translation is CASSPRTSTEAFF. Together with reference TRBV5-4 and TRBJ1-1, the CDR3 gives the full variable domain: ETGVTQSPTHLIKTRGQQVTLRCSSQSGHNTVSWYQQALGQGPQFIFQYYREEENGRGNFPPRFSGLQFPNYSSELNVNALELDDSALYLCASSPRTSTEAFFGQGTRLTVV.